This TCR beta chain derives from a study of blood T cell repertoires in COVID-19. Background on the study: Sample material is recorded as cDNA or gDNA derived from T cells, B-cell-depleted T cells, or PBMCs.

While infection was still active, Seattle patients were enrolled and then followed longitudinally. In the original processing: Amplification of reference gene primers was used by the study to estimate nucleated cell counts. Assay used: immunoSEQ multiplex PCR; TCRdb lists only in-frame clones, some missing. Clone size and the V and J calls come from that table; the DNA yielded D and trimming. The sample has approximately 340,000 clones, roughly 87% seen once. The specimen was peripheral blood. The sequence derives from a man younger than 45 with COVID-19, enrolled during active disease.

The CDR3 loop reads CASSSILTYGYTF. In DNA, the CDR3 is TGTGCCAGCAGCTCAATCCTAACTTATGGCTACACCTTC. V and J are TRBV5-6 and TRBJ1-2; no clear D gene. From germline, CDR1 is SGHDT and CDR2 YYEEEE. Trimming shortened V by 3 bases and J by 5 bases, and 11 bases separated the two germline ends. There are 13 residues in the CDR3.